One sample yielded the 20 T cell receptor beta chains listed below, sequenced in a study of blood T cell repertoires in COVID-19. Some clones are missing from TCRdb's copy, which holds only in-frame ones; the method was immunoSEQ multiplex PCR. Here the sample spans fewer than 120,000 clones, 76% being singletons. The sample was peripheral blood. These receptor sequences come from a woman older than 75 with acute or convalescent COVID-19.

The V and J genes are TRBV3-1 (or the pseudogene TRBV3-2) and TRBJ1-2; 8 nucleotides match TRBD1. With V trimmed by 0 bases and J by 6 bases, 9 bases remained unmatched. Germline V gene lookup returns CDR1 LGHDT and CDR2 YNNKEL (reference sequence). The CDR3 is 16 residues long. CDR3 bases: TGTGCCAGCAGCCAAGACACAGGGGGACCCCTCGATGGCTACACCTTC. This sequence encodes CASSQDTGGPLDGYTF.

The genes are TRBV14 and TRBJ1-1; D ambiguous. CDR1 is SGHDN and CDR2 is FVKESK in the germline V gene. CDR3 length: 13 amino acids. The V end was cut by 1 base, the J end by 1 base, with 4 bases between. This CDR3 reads CASSQARNTEAFF. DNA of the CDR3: TGTGCCAGCAGCCAAGCGAGGAACACTGAAGCTTTCTTT.

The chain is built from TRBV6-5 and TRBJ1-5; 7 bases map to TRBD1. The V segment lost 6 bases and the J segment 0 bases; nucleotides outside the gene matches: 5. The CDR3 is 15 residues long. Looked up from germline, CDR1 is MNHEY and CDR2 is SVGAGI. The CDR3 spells CASRRQGGSNQPQHF. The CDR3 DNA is TGTGCCAGCAGAAGACAGGGAGGTAGCAATCAGCCCCAGCATTTT.

CDR3 DNA: TGTGCCAGCAGCGTTGGACTAGCGGACGCAGATACGCAGTATTTT. It encodes CASSVGLADADTQYF. V gene TRBV9 combines with J gene TRBJ2-3; 10 positions agree with TRBD2. The CDR3 has 15 residues. The trim removed 2 bases at V and 4 bases at J, leaving 4 bases unmatched. Germline lookup yields CDR1 SGDLS and CDR2 YYNGEE.

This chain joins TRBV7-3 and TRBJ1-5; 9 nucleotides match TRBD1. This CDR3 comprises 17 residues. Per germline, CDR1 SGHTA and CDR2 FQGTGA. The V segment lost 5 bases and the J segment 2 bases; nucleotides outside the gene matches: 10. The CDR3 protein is CASSKGDREVCNQPQHF. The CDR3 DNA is TGTGCCAGCAGCAAAGGGGACAGGGAAGTGTGCAATCAGCCCCAGCATTTT.

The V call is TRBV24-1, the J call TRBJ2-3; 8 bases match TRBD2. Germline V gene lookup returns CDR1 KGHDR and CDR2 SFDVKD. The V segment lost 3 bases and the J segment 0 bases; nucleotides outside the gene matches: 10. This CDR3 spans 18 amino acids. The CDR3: CATSDPLFSGKSTDTQYF. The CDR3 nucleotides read TGTGCCACCAGTGATCCACTCTTTAGCGGGAAGAGCACAGATACGCAGTATTTT.

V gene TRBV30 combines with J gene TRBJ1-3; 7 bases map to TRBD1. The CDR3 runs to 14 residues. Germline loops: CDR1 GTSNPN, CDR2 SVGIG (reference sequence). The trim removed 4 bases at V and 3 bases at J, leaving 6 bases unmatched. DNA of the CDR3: TGTGCCTGGAAGCGTCAGGGGGGTGGAAACACCATATATTTT. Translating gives CAWKRQGGGNTIYF.

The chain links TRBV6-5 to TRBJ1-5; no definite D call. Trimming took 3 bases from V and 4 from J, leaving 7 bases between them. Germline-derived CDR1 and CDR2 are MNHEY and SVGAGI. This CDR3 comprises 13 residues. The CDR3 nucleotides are TGTGCCAGCAGTTATCAACGGAATCAGCCCCAGCATTTT. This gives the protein CASSYQRNQPQHF.

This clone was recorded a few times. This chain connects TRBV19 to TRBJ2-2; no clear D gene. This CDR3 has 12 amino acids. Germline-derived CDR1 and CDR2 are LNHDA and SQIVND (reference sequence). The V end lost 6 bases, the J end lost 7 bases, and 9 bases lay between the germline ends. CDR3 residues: CASSRLVGELFF. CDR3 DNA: TGTGCCAGTAGCCGCCTAGTCGGGGAGCTGTTTTTT.

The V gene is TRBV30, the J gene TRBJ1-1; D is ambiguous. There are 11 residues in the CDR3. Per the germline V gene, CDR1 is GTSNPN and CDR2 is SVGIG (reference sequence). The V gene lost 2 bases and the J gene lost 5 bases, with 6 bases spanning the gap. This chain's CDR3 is CAWSLGTEAFF. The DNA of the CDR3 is TGTGCCTGGAGTCTAGGAACTGAAGCTTTCTTT.

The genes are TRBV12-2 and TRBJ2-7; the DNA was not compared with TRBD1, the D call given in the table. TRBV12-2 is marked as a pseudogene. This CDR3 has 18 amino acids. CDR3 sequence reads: CASRLGTKPGQGPYEQYF. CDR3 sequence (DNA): TGTGCAAGTCGCTTAGGAACCAAACCGGGACAGGGGCCTTACGAGCAGTACTTC.

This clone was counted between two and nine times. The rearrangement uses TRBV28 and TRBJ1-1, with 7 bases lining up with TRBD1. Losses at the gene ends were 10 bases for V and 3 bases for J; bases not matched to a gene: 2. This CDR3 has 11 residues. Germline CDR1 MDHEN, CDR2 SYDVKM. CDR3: CATQGDTEAFF. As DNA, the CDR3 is TGTGCCACTCAGGGGGACACTGAAGCTTTCTTT.

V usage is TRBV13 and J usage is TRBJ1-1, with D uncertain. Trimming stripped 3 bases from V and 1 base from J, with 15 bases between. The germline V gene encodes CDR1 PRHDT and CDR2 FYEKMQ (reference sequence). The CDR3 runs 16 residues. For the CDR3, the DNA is TGTGCCAGCAGCTTGCTCTCCGGACGGGAGAACACTGAAGCTTTCTTT. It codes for CASSLLSGRENTEAFF.

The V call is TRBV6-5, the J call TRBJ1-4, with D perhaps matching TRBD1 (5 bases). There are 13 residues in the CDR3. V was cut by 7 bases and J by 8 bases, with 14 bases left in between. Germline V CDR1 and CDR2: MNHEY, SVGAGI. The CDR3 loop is CASMVEGNEKLFF. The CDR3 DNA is TGTGCCAGCATGGTGGAGGGGAACGAAAAACTGTTTTTT.

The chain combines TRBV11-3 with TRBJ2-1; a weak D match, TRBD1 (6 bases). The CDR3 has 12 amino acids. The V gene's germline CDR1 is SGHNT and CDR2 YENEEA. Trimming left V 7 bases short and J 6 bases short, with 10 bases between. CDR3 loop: CASTTGSNEQFF. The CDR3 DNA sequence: TGTGCCAGCACGACAGGAAGCAATGAGCAGTTCTTC.

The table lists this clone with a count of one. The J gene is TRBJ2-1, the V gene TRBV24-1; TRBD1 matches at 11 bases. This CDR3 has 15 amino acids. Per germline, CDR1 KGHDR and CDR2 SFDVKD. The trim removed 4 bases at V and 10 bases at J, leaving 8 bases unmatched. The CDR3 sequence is CATSEGTGGKGEQFF. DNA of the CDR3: TGTGCCACCAGTGAGGGGACAGGGGGGAAAGGGGAGCAGTTCTTC.

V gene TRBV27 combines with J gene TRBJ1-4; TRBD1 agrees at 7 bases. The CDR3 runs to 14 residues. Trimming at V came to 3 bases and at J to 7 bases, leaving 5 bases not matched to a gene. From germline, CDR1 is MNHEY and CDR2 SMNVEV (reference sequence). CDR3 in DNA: TGTGCCAGCAGTTTTAATACAGGGGTTGAAAAACTGTTTTTT. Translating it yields CASSFNTGVEKLFF. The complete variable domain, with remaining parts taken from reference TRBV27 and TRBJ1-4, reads EAQVTQNPRYLITVTGKKLTVTCSQNMNHEYMSWYRQDPGLGLRQIYYSMNVEVTDKGDVPEGYKVSRKEKRNFPLILESPSPNQTSLYFCASSFNTGVEKLFFGSGTQLSVL.

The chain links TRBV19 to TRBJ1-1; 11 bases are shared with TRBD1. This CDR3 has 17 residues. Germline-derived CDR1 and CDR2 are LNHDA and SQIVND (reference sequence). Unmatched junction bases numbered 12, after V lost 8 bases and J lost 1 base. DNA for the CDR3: TGTGCCAGTCTTCCCTTAGGGACAGGGGGTCAGAACACTGAAGCTTTCTTT. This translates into CASLPLGTGGQNTEAFF.

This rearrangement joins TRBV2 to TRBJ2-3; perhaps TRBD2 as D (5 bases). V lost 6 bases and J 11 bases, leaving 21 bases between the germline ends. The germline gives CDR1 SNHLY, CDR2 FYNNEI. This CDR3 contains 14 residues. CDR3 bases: TGTGCCAGCAGGGTTCCCGGGTCGCCGGCGGGGCAGTATTTT. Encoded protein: CASRVPGSPAGQYF.

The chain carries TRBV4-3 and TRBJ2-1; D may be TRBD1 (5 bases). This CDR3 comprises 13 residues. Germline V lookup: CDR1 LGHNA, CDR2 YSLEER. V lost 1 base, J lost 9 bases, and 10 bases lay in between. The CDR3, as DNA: TGCGCCAGCAGCCAAGGAAGGGGTAGTGAGCAGTTCTTC. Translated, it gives CASSQGRGSEQFF.